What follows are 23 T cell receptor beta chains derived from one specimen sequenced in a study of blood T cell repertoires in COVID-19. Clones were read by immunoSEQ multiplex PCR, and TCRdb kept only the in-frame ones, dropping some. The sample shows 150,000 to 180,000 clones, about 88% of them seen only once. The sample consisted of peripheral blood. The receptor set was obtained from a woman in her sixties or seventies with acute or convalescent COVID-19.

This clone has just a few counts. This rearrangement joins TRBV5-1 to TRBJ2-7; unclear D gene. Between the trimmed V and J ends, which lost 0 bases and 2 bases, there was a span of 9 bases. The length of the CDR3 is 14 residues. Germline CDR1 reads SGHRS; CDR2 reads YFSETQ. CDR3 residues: CASSLVVQPYEQYF. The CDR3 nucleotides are TGCGCCAGCAGCTTGGTAGTTCAACCCTACGAGCAGTACTTC. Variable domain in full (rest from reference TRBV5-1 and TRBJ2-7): KAGVTQTPRYLIKTRGQQVTLSCSPISGHRSVSWYQQTPGQGLQFLFEYFSETQRNKGNFPGRFSGRQFSNSRSEMNVSTLELGDSALYLCASSLVVQPYEQYFGPGTRLTVT.

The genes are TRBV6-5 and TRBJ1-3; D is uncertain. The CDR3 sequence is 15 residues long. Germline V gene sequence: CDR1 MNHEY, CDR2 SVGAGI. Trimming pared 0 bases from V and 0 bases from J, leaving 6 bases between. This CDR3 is CASSYSYISGNTIYF. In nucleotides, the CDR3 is TGTGCCAGCAGTTACTCATACATCTCTGGAAACACCATATATTTT.

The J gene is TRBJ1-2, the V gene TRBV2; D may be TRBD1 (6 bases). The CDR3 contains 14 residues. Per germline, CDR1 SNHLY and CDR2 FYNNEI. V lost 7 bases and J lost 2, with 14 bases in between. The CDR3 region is CASTVEGGNYGYTF. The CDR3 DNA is TGTGCCAGCACGGTTGAGGGGGGGAACTATGGCTACACCTTC. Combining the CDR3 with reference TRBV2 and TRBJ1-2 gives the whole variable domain EPEVTQTPSHQVTQMGQEVILRCVPISNHLYFYWYRQILGQKVEFLVSFYNNEISEKSEIFDDQFSVERPDGSNFTLKIRSTKLEDSAMYFCASTVEGGNYGYTFGSGTRLTVV.

As DNA, the CDR3 is TGTGCCAGCAGCCTTACGACTAGCGGGGGGGCCAATGAGCAGTTCTTC. Encoded protein: CASSLTTSGGANEQFF. The chain joins TRBV4-2 to TRBJ2-1; TRBD2 matches at 14 bases. The CDR3 loop spans 16 amino acids. Per the germline V gene, CDR1 is LGHNA and CDR2 is YNFKEQ. The ends lost 4 bases at V and 6 bases at J; junction bases unmatched: 5.

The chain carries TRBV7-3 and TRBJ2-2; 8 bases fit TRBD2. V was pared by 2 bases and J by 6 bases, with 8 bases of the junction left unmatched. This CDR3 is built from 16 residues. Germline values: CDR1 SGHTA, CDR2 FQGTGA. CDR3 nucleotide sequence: TGTGCCAGCAGCTTACCCACTAGCGGAGGGCCCGGGGAGCTGTTTTTT. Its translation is CASSLPTSGGPGELFF.

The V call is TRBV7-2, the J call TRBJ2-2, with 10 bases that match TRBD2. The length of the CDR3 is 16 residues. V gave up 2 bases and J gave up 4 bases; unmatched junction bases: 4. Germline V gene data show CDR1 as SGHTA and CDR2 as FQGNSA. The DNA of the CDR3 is TGTGCCAGCAGCTTACTAGCGGGGGAGCTCACCGGGGAGCTGTTTTTT. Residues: CASSLLAGELTGELFF.

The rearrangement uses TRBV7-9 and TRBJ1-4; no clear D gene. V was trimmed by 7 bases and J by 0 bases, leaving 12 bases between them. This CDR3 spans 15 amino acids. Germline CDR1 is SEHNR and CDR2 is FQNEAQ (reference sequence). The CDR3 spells CASTRLGSTNEKLFF. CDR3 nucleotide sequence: TGTGCCAGCACCCGTCTTGGCTCAACTAATGAAAAACTGTTTTTT.

CDR3 region: CASSLRDSDTDTQYF. DNA of the CDR3: TGTGCCAGCAGTCTGCGGGACTCAGACACAGATACGCAGTATTTT. The J gene is TRBJ2-3, the V gene TRBV6-5; tentatively, D is TRBD2 (6 bases). CDR3 length: 15 amino acids. The germline CDR1 and CDR2 sequences are MNHEY and SVGAGI. The V end lost 5 bases, the J end lost 2 bases, and 14 bases lay between the germline ends.

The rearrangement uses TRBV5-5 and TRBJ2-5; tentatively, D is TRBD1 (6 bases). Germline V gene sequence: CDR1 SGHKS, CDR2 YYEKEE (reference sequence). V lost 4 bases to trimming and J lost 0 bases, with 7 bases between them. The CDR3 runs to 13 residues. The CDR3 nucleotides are TGTGCCAGCAGCGGACAGAACCAAGAGACCCAGTACTTC. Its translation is CASSGQNQETQYF.

The CDR3: CASRPQGSGTDTQYF. DNA of the CDR3: TGTGCCAGCAGACCCCAGGGGTCGGGCACAGATACGCAGTATTTT. The rearrangement uses TRBV2 and TRBJ2-3; weak D call: TRBD1 (6 bases). This CDR3 spans 15 amino acids. CDR1 SNHLY and CDR2 FYNNEI come from the germline V gene. The V gene lost 6 bases and the J gene lost 1 base, with 14 bases spanning the gap.

The CDR3, as DNA: TGTGCCAGCAGTTTGAGGGCTCCGGTTGGGACCTATAATTCACCCCTCCACTTT. Translation gives CASSLRAPVGTYNSPLHF. The rearrangement joins TRBV27 to TRBJ1-6; D gene uncertain. The CDR3 totals 18 residues. Germline V lookup: CDR1 MNHEY, CDR2 SMNVEV (reference sequence). The V and J ends lost 3 bases and 2 bases respectively, with 17 bases between them.

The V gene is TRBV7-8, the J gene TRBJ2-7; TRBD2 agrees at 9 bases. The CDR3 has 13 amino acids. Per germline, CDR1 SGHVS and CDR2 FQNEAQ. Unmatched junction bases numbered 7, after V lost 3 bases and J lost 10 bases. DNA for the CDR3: TGTGCCAGCAGCTTTTCAGCGGGGGGTGATCAGTACGTC. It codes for CASSFSAGGDQYV.

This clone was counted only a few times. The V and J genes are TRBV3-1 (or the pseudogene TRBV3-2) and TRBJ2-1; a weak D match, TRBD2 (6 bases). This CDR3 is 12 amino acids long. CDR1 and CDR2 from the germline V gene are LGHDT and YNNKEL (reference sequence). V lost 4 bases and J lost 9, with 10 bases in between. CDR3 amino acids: CASSRMTSEQFF. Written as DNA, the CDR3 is TGTGCCAGCAGCCGGATGACTAGTGAGCAGTTCTTC.

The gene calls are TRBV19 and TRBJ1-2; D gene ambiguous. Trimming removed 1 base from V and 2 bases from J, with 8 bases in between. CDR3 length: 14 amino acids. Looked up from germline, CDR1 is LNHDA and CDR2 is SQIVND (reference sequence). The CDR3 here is CASSIVGGNYGYTF. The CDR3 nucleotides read TGTGCCAGTAGTATAGTAGGCGGGAACTATGGCTACACCTTC.

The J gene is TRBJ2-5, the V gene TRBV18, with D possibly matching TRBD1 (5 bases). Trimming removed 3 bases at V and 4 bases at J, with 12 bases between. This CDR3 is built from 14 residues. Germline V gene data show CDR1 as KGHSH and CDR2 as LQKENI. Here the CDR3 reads CASSPQGTRETQYF. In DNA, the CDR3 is TGTGCCAGCTCACCTCAGGGCACCCGAGAGACCCAGTACTTC.

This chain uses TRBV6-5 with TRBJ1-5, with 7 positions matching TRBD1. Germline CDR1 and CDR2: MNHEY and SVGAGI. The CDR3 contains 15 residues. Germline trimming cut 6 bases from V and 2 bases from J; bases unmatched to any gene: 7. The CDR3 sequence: CASSPAGQRNQPQHF. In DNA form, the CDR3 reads TGTGCCAGCAGCCCCGCGGGACAGCGCAATCAGCCCCAGCATTTT.

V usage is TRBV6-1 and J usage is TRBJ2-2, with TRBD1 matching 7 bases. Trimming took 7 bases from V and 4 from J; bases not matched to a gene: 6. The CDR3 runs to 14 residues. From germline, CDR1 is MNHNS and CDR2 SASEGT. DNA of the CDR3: TGTGCCAGCAACGACAGGGTAACCACCGGGGAGCTGTTTTTT. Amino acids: CASNDRVTTGELFF.

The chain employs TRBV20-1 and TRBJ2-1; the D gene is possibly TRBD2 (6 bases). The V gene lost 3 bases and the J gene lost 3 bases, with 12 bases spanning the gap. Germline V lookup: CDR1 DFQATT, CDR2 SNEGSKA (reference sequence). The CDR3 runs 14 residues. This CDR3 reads CSASGRGHYNEQFF. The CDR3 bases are TGCAGTGCTAGTGGGCGGGGTCACTACAATGAGCAGTTCTTC.

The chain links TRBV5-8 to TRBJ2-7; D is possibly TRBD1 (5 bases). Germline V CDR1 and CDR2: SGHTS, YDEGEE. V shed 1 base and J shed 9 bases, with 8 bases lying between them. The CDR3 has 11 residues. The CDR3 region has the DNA TGTGCCAGCAGCTTGCGCAGGGTGCAGTACTTC. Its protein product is CASSLRRVQYF.

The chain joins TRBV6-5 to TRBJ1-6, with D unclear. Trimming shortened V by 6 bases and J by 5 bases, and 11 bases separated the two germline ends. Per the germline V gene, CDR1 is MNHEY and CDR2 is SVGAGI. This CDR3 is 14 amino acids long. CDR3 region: CASSDHGDNSPLHF. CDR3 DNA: TGTGCCAGCAGCGATCACGGGGATAATTCACCCCTCCACTTT.

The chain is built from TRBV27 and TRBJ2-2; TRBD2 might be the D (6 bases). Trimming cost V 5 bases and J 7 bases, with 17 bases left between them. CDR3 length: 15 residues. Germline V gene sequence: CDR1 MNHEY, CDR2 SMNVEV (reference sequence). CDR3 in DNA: TGTGCCAGCAGTCAAGGGACTGGAGGATACGGGGAGCTGTTTTTT. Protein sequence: CASSQGTGGYGELFF.

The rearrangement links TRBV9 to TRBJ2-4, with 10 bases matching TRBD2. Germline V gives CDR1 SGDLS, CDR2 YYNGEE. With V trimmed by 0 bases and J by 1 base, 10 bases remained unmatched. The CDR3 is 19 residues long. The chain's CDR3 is CASSVVGLAGDLAKNIQYF. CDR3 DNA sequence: TGTGCCAGCAGCGTAGTCGGGCTAGCGGGGGATCTGGCCAAAAACATTCAGTACTTC. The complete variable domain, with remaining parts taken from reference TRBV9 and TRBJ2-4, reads DSGVTQTPKHLITATGQRVTLRCSPRSGDLSVYWYQQSLDQGLQFLIQYYNGEERAKGNILERFSAQQFPDLHSELNLSSLELGDSALYFCASSVVGLAGDLAKNIQYFGAGTRLSVL.

The CDR3: CASSQMKDGTGGFGNTIYF. The DNA for the CDR3 is TGTGCCAGCAGCCAAATGAAAGATGGGACAGGGGGCTTTGGAAACACCATATATTTT. The chain combines TRBV4-2 with TRBJ1-3; 12 bases line up with TRBD1. There are 19 residues in the CDR3. Germline V gene sequence: CDR1 LGHNA, CDR2 YNFKEQ. V trimming: 2 bases; J trimming: 3 bases; junction bases outside the gene matches: 11.